The rows below give T cell receptor beta chains drawn from one sample of a study of shared clonotypes between healthy human individuals. The repertoire was sequenced with immunoSEQ multiplex PCR; TCRdb's copy has only in-frame clones and lacks some. The sample has around 640,000 clones; approximately 96% are singletons. The sequenced material came from naive CD8+ T cells sorted from blood. Receptors originate from a woman in her twenties or thirties in good health. The CDR3 runs from the conserved cysteine through the conserved F or W. D genes are given only for firm matches. Some rows have no size entry. The others give once, few or many, or a class for an expanded clone.

j_call clone_size d_call v_call cdr3_aa cdr3_nt
TRBJ2-1 . TRBD2 TRBV5-4 CASSLSGKGDNEQFF TGTGCCAGCAGCCTTAGCGGGAAGGGGGACAATGAGCAGTTCTTC
TRBJ2-1 . . TRBV19 CASTIGSSYNEQFF TGTGCCAGTACTATAGGGAGCTCCTACAATGAGCAGTTCTTC
TRBJ2-3 once TRBD2 TRBV5-1 CASSPRLAGNTDTQYF TGCGCCAGCAGCCCTCGACTAGCGGGTAATACAGATACGCAGTATTTT
TRBJ2-7 . . TRBV4-1 CASSQGPGKGVNEQYF TGCGCCAGCAGCCAAGGGCCGGGAAAGGGTGTCAACGAGCAGTACTTC
TRBJ1-6 . . TRBV27 CASSFSAGSNSPLHF TGTGCCAGCAGTTTTTCAGCAGGGTCGAATTCACCCCTCCACTTT
TRBJ2-7 . TRBD2 TRBV19 CASSIAGTTYEQYF TGTGCCAGTAGTATTGCCGGGACTACTTACGAGCAGTACTTC
TRBJ2-5 once TRBD1 TRBV5-1 CASSLQGQPPETQYF TGCGCCAGCAGCTTGCAGGGACAGCCCCCAGAGACCCAGTACTTC
TRBJ2-7 . . TRBV27 CASSLSDRGPFNEQYF TGTGCCAGCAGTTTATCCGATCGGGGGCCTTTTAACGAGCAGTACTTC
TRBJ2-2 . TRBD1 TRBV23-1 CASSPTRGRANTGELFF TGCGCCAGCAGTCCTACCAGGGGGCGCGCCAACACCGGGGAGCTGTTTTTT
TRBJ2-7 . TRBD2 TRBV5-8 CASSPGTSGKNSYEQYF TGTGCCAGCAGCCCCGGGACTAGCGGAAAAAATTCCTACGAGCAGTACTTC
TRBJ2-6 . TRBD1 TRBV5-4 CASSVSRGLGANVLTF TGTGCCAGCAGCGTCAGCAGGGGGCTCGGGGCCAACGTCCTGACTTTC
TRBJ2-7 . TRBD2 TRBV7-6 CASSPSAGGGREQYF TGTGCCAGCAGCCCTTCCGCGGGAGGGGGGAGAGAGCAGTACTTC
TRBJ2-1 . . TRBV28 CASSCGLAVRCYSYNEQFF TGTGCCAGCAGCTGTGGGCTGGCCGTCCGTTGTTATTCCTACAATGAGCAGTTCTTC
TRBJ1-5 . . TRBV7-9 CASSLDDYSNQPQHF TGTGCCAGCAGCTTAGACGACTATAGCAATCAGCCCCAGCATTTT
TRBJ2-7 once TRBD2 TRBV2 CASRPRTSGRSYEQYF TGTGCCAGCAGACCTAGGACTAGCGGGAGATCGTACGAGCAGTACTTC
TRBJ1-5 . . TRBV27 CASSSIQGVNNQPQHF TGTGCCAGCAGTTCGATCCAGGGTGTCAACAATCAGCCCCAGCATTTT
TRBJ2-2 . TRBD1 TRBV6-1 CAGGQGMAGELFF TGTGCCGGGGGACAGGGGATGGCCGGGGAGCTGTTTTTT
TRBJ1-1 few . TRBV28 CASSLRPSEAFF TGTGCCAGCAGTTTAAGGCCCAGTGAAGCTTTCTTT
TRBJ1-2 . . TRBV19 CATTGTSSYGYTF TGTGCCACCACGGGGACGTCCTCCTATGGCTACACCTTC
TRBJ1-5 once . TRBV19 CASSTFDWGNQPQHF TGTGCCAGTAGTACGTTCGATTGGGGCAATCAGCCCCAGCATTTT
TRBJ2-3 . TRBD2 TRBV14 CASSQDVGTSAQTQYF TGTGCCAGCAGCCAAGATGTTGGGACTAGCGCACAGACGCAGTATTTT
TRBJ2-1 . TRBD2 TRBV5-8 CASSRGEGEQFF TGTGCCAGCAGCCGGGGGGAGGGGGAGCAGTTCTTC
TRBJ2-7 . . TRBV2 CASSDSLGFNEQYF TGTGCCAGCAGTGATTCGCTGGGGTTCAACGAGCAGTACTTC
TRBJ1-1 . . TRBV13 CASSLAGLNTEAFF TGTGCCAGCAGCTTAGCGGGCCTGAACACTGAAGCTTTCTTT
TRBJ1-5 . . TRBV28 CASRNSGEVSNQPQHF TGTGCCAGCAGGAATAGCGGAGAAGTCAGCAATCAGCCCCAGCATTTT
TRBJ2-6 . . TRBV28 CASSFPGYGANVLTF TGTGCCAGCAGTTTCCCAGGGTACGGGGCCAACGTCCTGACTTTC
TRBJ2-5 . . TRBV5-1 CASSTEVGETQYF TGCGCCAGCAGTACAGAAGTTGGAGAGACCCAGTACTTC
TRBJ2-7 . TRBD2 TRBV28 CASGRENEQYF TGTGCCAGTGGGCGGGAGAACGAGCAGTACTTC
TRBJ2-1 . . TRBV29-1 CSVDSGSYNEQFF TGCAGCGTGGACTCGGGTTCCTACAATGAGCAGTTCTTC
TRBJ2-7 once TRBD2 TRBV2 CASSHPPSGRAWDEQYF TGTGCCAGCAGCCATCCCCCTAGCGGGAGGGCCTGGGACGAGCAGTACTTC
TRBJ1-5 . . TRBV19 CASSIGEDSFSNQPQHF TGTGCCAGTAGTATAGGAGAAGACAGCTTTAGCAATCAGCCCCAGCATTTT
TRBJ1-5 once TRBD1 TRBV7-9 CASSPSPGTGFGSPQHF TGTGCCAGCAGCCCAAGTCCCGGGACAGGGTTTGGCAGCCCCCAGCATTTT
TRBJ2-2 . TRBD1 TRBV4-1 CASSPSGTGFAGELFF TGCGCCAGCAGCCCGTCGGGGACAGGATTCGCCGGGGAGCTGTTTTTT
TRBJ1-5 . . TRBV28 CASSLGPINSNQPQHF TGTGCCAGCAGTTTAGGACCGATAAACAGCAATCAGCCCCAGCATTTT
TRBJ2-7 once TRBD1 TRBV27 CASSLEPQGANEQYF TGTGCCAGCAGTTTGGAACCCCAGGGGGCGAACGAGCAGTACTTC
TRBJ1-2 . . TRBV19 CASSIDGGLDYGYTF TGTGCCAGTAGTATAGACGGGGGCCTTGACTATGGCTACACCTTC
TRBJ2-7 . . TRBV14 CASSPGTYEQYF TGTGCCAGCAGCCCGGGGACCTACGAGCAGTACTTC
TRBJ2-7 . . TRBV19 CASSMTGLGYEQYF TGTGCCAGTAGTATGACAGGACTAGGCTACGAGCAGTACTTC
TRBJ2-1 . TRBD1 TRBV5-4 CASLGTGHNEQFF TGTGCCAGCCTCGGGACAGGGCACAATGAGCAGTTCTTC
TRBJ2-7 . . TRBV7-8 CASSQETGTYSYEQYF TGTGCCAGCAGCCAAGAGACCGGGACATACTCCTACGAGCAGTACTTC
TRBJ1-4 . . TRBV6-5 CASRNPEGTKLFF TGTGCCAGCAGGAACCCTGAGGGTACGAAACTGTTTTTT
TRBJ2-1 . . TRBV13 CASSLVQGERFF TGTGCCAGCAGCTTAGTGCAGGGAGAGAGATTCTTC
TRBJ2-7 . . TRBV7-2 CASRNKRRLLTYEQYF TGTGCCAGCAGGAATAAGCGGCGACTGTTAACCTACGAGCAGTACTTC
TRBJ2-5 . . TRBV28 CASSLGGLNSETQYF TGTGCCAGCAGTTTGGGGGGCTTAAATTCGGAGACCCAGTACTTC
TRBJ2-3 . . TRBV13 CASSLRAGSTDTQYF TGTGCCAGCAGCTTAAGGGCCGGGAGCACAGATACGCAGTATTTT
TRBJ2-2 once TRBD2 TRBV9 CASSVDPSGRKSNTGELFF TGTGCCAGCAGCGTAGACCCTAGCGGGAGGAAATCGAACACCGGGGAGCTGTTTTTT
TRBJ1-1 once . TRBV5-6 CASSLAGFTEAFF TGTGCCAGCAGCTTGGCCGGATTCACTGAAGCTTTCTTT
TRBJ2-7 few . TRBV5-1 CASSLVWFDEQYF TGCGCCAGCAGCTTGGTGTGGTTCGACGAGCAGTACTTC
TRBJ2-7 . . TRBV4-1 CASSHGPLEQYF TGCGCCAGCAGTCATGGTCCACTCGAGCAGTACTTC
TRBJ1-1 . . TRBV19 CATGRDENTEAFF TGTGCCACGGGCAGGGACGAGAACACTGAAGCTTTCTTT
TRBJ1-1 . . TRBV11-2 CASSLEGQFMNTEAFF TGTGCCAGCAGCTTAGAGGGTCAATTCATGAACACTGAAGCTTTCTTT
TRBJ2-2 . TRBD2 TRBV19 CASSPPGLAGLKNTGELFF TGTGCCAGTAGTCCCCCGGGACTAGCGGGGCTTAAGAACACCGGGGAGCTGTTTTTT
TRBJ2-3 . TRBD2 TRBV2 CASQGGSSGSLKTTDTQYF TGTGCCAGCCAAGGGGGGTCTAGCGGGAGTCTAAAGACCACAGATACGCAGTATTTT